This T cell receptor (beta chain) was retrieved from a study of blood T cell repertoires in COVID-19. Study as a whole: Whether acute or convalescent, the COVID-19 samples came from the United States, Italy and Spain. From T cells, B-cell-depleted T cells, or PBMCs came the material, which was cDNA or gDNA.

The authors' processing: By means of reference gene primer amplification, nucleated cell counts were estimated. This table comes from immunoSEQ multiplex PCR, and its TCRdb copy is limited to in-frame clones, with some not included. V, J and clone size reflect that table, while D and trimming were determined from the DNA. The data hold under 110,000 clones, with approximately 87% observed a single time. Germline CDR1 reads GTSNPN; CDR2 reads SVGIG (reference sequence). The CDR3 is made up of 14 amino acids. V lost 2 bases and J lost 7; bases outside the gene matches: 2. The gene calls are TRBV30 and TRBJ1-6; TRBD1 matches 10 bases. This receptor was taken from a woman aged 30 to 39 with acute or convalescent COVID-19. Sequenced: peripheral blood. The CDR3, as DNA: TGTGCCTGGAGTTCGGACAGGGGGAATTCACCCCTCCACTTT. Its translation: CAWSSDRGNSPLHF.